Shown below are 3 T cell receptor beta chains from a single sample sequenced in a study of chemoradiotherapy in HPV16-positive cancers. This table comes from immunoSEQ multiplex PCR, and its TCRdb copy is limited to in-frame clones, with some not included. The data show 20,000 to 25,000 clones, with 85% to 90% seen just once and just under 6% held by the top ten. This material consisted of blood, taken from a patient who underwent chemoradiotherapy. These receptors were obtained from a human donor with HPV-associated anogenital cancer.

This clone was recorded once. The chain carries TRBV5-1 and TRBJ1-3; 7 bases fit TRBD1. The CDR3 has 15 amino acids. Germline lookup yields CDR1 SGHRS and CDR2 YFSETQ. V gave up 0 bases and J gave up 5 bases; unmatched junction bases: 5. For the CDR3, the DNA is TGCGCCAGCAGCTTGGCTGGGACAGTCAGAAACACCATATATTTT. It codes for CASSLAGTVRNTIYF.

The gene calls are TRBV19 and TRBJ2-3, with 9 positions matching TRBD2. CDR3 length equals 16 residues. The V and J ends lost 3 bases and 1 base, in that order; junction bases with no gene match: 5. Germline V gene sequence: CDR1 LNHDA, CDR2 SQIVND (reference sequence). CDR3 DNA: TGTGCCAGTAGTATGCGGGCTAGCGGGGGCACAGATACGCAGTATTTT. It specifies CASSMRASGGTDTQYF.

V is TRBV5-5 and J is TRBJ1-5; D perhaps matches TRBD1 (6 bases). Per germline, CDR1 SGHKS and CDR2 YYEKEE (reference sequence). V lost 4 bases, J lost 4 bases, and 18 bases lay in between. This CDR3 is built from 16 residues. CDR3 bases: TGTGCCAGCAGCAAGAACCCCGGGACACCGAATCAGCCCCAGCATTTT. It translates to CASSKNPGTPNQPQHF.